This TCR beta chain derives from a study of blood T cells in healthy people across ages. Then a second PCR, running roughly 7 to 11 cycles, was carried out with a sample-barcoded 5' primer and a J-beta primer mix. Each CDR3 protein is one row after TCRdb ran MiXCR on the 5' RACE reads. The sample includes about 680,000 distinct CDR3 sequences, 45% to 50% of them seen just once. This clonotype was counted many times. Its matching antigen is unknown. Given a much more abundant clone one base away, this may be a read error. Whole-study results and caveats: Diversity estimates from one million T cells were considered underestimates. Bulk PBMC profiling left naive and antigen-experienced comparisons inconclusive.

This TCR was sampled from a woman aged 60 to 75 in good health. The sample comprised blood.

CDR3 amino acids: CASSVDAKPYEQYF. The CDR3 region has the DNA TGTGCCAGCAGCGTAGATGCGAAACCCTACGAGCAGTACTTC. V is TRBV7-2 and J is TRBJ2-7, with unresolved D. In germline, CDR1 is SGHTA, CDR2 FQGNSA. V lost 5 bases to trimming and J lost 2 bases, with 13 bases between them. This CDR3 has 14 residues. Looking up the rest from reference TRBV7-2 and TRBJ2-7 gives the full variable domain: GAGVSQSPSNKVTEKGKDVELRCDPISGHTALYWYRQSLGQGLEFLIYFQGNSAPDKSGLPSDRFSAERTGGSVSTLTIQRTQQEDSAVYLCASSVDAKPYEQYFGPGTRLTVT.